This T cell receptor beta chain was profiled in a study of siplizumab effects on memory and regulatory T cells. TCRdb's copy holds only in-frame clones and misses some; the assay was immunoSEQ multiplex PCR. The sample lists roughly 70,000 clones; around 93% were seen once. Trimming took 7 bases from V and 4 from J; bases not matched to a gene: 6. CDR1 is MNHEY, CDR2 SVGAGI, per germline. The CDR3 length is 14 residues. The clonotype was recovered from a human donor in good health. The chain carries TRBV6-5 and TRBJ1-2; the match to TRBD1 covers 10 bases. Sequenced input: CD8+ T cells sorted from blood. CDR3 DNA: TGTGCCAGCAAGCCGGGACAGGGGAGCTATGGCTACACCTTC. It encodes CASKPGQGSYGYTF.